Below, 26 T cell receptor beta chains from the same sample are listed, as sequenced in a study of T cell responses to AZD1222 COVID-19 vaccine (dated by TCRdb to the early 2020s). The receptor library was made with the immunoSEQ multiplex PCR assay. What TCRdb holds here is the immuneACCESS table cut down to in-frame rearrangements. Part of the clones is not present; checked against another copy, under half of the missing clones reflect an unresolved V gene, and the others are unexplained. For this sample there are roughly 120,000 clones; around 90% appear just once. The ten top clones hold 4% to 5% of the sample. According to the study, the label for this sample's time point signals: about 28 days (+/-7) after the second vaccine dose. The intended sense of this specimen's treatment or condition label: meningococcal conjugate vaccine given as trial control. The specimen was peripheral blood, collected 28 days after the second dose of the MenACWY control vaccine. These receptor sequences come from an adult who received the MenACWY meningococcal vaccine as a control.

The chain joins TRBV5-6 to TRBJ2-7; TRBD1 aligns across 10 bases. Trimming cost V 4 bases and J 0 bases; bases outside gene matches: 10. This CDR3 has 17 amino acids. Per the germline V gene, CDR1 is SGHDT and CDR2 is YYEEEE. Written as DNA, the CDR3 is TGTGCCAGCAGCCCAGACCGGACAGGGGGGAGCTCCTACGAGCAGTACTTC. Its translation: CASSPDRTGGSSYEQYF.

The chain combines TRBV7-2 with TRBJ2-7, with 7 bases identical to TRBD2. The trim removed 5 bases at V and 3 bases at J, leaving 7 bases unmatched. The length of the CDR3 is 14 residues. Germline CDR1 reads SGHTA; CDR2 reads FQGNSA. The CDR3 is CASSPAGGSYEQYF. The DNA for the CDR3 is TGTGCCAGCAGCCCAGCAGGCGGGAGCTACGAGCAGTACTTC.

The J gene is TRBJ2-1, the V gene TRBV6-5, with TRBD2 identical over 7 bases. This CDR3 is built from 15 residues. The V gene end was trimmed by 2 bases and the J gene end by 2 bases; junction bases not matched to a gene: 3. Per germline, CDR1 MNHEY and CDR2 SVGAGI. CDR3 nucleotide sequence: TGTGCCAGCAGTTACACCCTAGCGGCCTACAATGAGCAGTTCTTC. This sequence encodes CASSYTLAAYNEQFF.

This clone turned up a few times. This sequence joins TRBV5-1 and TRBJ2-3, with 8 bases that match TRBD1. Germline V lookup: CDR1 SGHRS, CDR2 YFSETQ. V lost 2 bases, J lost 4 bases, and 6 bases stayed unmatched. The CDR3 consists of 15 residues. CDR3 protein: CASSFGTGMADTQYF. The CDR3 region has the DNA TGCGCCAGCAGCTTTGGGACAGGTATGGCAGATACGCAGTATTTT.

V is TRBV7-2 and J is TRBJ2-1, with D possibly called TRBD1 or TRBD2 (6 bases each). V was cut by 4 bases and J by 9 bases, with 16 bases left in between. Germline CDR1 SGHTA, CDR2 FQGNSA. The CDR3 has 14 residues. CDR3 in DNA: TGTGCCAGCAGCTCGGTCGGAGGGGGGCCTGAGCAGTTCTTC. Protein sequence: CASSSVGGGPEQFF.

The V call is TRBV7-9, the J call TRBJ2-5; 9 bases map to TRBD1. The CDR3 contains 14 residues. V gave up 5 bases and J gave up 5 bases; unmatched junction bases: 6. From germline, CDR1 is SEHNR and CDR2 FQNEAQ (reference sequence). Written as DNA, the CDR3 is TGTGCCAGCAGCCGGGACAGGGCTATTGAGACCCAGTACTTC. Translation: CASSRDRAIETQYF. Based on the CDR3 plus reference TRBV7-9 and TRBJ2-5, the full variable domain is DTGVSQNPRHKITKRGQNVTFRCDPISEHNRLYWYRQTLGQGPEFLTYFQNEAQLEKSRLLSDRFSAERPKGSFSTLEIQRTEQGDSAMYLCASSRDRAIETQYFGPGTRLLVL.

The CDR3 DNA is TGTGCCAGCTCACCAGTACAGGGCTCGAACACTGAAGCTTTCTTT. Its translation: CASSPVQGSNTEAFF. The chain carries TRBV18 and TRBJ1-1; the D gene is possibly TRBD1 (6 bases). V shed 2 bases and J shed 1 base, with 11 bases lying between them. This CDR3 contains 15 residues. Germline V CDR1 and CDR2: KGHSH, LQKENI.

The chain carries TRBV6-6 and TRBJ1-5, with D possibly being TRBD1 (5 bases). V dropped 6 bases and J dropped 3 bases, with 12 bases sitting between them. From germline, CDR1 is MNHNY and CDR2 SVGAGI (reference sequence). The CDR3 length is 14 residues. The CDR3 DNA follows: TGTGCCAGCAGGGAGGGGACGGTCAATCAGCCCCAGCATTTT. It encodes CASREGTVNQPQHF.

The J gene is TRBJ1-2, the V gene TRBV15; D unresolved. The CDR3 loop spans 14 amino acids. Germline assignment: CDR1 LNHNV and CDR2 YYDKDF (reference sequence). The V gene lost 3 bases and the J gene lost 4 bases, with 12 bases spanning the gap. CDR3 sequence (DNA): TGTGCCACCAGCAGTGACCCTCGGGTCTATGGCTACACCTTC. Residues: CATSSDPRVYGYTF.

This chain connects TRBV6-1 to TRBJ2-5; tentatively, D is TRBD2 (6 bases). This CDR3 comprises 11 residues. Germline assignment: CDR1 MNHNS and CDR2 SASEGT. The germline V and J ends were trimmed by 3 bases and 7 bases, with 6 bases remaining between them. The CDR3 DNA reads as TGTGCCAGCAGTGACGGGGGGACCCAGTACTTC. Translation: CASSDGGTQYF.

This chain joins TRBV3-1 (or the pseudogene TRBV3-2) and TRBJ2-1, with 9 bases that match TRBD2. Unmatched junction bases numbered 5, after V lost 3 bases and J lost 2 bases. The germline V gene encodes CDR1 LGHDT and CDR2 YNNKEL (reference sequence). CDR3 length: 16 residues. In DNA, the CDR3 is TGTGCCAGCAGCCAGGCCGGGACTAGCCCCTACAATGAGCAGTTCTTC. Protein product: CASSQAGTSPYNEQFF.

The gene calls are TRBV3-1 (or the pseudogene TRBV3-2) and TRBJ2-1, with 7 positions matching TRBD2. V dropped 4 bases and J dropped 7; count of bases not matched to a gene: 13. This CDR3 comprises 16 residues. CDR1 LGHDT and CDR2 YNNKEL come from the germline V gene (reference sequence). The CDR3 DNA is TGTGCCAGCAGCCCTAGCGTCGGCGGGGGAAGGAATGAGCAGTTCTTC. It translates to CASSPSVGGGRNEQFF.

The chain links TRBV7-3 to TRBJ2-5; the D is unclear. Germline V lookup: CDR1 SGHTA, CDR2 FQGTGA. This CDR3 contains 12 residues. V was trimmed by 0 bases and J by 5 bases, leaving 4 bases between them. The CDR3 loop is CASSLTPETQYF. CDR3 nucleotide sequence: TGTGCCAGCAGCTTAACCCCCGAGACCCAGTACTTC. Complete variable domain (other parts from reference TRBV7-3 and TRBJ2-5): GAGVSQTPSNKVTEKGKYVELRCDPISGHTALYWYRQSLGQGPEFLIYFQGTGAADDSGLPNDRFFAVRPEGSVSTLKIQRTERGDSAVYLCASSLTPETQYFGPGTRLLVL.

The CDR3 loop is CASSPTGLQETQYF. DNA for the CDR3: TGTGCCAGCAGCCCAACGGGACTTCAAGAGACCCAGTACTTC. The gene calls are TRBV7-9 and TRBJ2-5; tentative D call: TRBD2 (6 bases). V dropped 5 bases and J dropped 2 bases, with 12 bases sitting between them. The CDR3 has 14 amino acids. Germline-derived CDR1 and CDR2 are SEHNR and FQNEAQ (reference sequence).

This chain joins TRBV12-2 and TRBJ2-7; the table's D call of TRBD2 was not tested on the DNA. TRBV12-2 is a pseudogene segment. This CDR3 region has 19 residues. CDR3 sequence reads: CASRLAHSVLAPSTYEQYF. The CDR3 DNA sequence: TGTGCAAGTCGCTTAGCTCACTCCGTACTAGCTCCCTCGACCTACGAGCAGTACTTC.

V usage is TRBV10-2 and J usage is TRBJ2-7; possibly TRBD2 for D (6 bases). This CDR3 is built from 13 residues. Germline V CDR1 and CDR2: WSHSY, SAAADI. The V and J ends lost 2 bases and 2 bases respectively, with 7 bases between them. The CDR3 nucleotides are TGCGCCAGCAGTGAGCCGGGGGCCTACGAGCAGTACGTC. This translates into CASSEPGAYEQYV.

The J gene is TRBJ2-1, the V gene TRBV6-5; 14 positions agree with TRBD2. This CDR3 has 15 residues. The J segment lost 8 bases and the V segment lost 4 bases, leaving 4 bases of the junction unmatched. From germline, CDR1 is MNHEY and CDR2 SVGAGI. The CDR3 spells CASSSGLAGVYEQFF. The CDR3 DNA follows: TGTGCCAGCAGTTCGGGACTAGCGGGAGTCTATGAGCAGTTCTTC.

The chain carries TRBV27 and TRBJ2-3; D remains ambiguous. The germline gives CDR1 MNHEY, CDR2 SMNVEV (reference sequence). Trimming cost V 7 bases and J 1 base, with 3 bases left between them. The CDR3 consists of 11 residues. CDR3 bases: TGTGCCAGCACCTGCACAGATACGCAGTATTTT. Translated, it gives CASTCTDTQYF.

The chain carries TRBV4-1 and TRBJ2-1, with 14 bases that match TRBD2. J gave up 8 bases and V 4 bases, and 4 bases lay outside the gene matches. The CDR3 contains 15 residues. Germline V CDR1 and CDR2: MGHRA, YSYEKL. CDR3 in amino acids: CASSRGTSGSDEQFF. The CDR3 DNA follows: TGCGCCAGCAGCCGGGGGACTAGCGGGAGCGATGAGCAGTTCTTC.

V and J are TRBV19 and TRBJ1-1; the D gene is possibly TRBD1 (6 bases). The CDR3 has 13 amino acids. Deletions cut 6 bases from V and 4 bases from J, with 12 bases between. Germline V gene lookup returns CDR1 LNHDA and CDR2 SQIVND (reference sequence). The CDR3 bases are TGTGCCAGTAGCGCTACAGGGTTCACTGAAGCTTTCTTT. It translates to CASSATGFTEAFF.

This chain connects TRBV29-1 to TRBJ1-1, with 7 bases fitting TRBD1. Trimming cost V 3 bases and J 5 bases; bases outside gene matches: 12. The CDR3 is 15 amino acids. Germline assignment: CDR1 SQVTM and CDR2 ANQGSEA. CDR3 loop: CSVDPGGWGGTEAFF. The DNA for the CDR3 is TGCAGCGTTGATCCAGGGGGTTGGGGTGGAACTGAAGCTTTCTTT.

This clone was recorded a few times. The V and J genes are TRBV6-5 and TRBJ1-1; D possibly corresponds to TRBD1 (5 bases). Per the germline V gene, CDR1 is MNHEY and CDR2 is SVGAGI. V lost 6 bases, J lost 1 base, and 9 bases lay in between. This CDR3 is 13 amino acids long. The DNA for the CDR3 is TGTGCCAGCAGACCCAGGGAGAACACTGAAGCTTTCTTT. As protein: CASRPRENTEAFF.

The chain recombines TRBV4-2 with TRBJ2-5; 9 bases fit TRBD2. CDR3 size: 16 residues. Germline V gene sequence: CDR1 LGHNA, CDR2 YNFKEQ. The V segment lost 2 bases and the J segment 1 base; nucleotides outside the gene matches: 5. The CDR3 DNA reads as TGTGCCAGCAGCCAAACCCATAGCGGGGGCCAAGAGACCCAGTACTTC. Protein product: CASSQTHSGGQETQYF.

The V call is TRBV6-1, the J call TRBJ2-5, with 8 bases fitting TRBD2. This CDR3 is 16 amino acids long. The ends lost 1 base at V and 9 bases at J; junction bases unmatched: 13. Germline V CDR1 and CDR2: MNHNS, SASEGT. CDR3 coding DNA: TGTGCCAGCAGTGAAGTTGCGGGGGGCCTGGCTGGGGCCCAGTACTTC. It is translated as CASSEVAGGLAGAQYF.

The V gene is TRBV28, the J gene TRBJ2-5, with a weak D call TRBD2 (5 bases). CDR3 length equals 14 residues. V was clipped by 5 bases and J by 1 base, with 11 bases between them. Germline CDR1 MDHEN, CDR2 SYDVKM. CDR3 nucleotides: TGTGCCAGCAGTAACCCGGGAATCCAAGAGACCCAGTACTTC. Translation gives CASSNPGIQETQYF.

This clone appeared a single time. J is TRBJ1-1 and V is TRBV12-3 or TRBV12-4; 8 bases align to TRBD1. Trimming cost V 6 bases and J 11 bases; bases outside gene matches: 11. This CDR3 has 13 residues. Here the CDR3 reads CASRKTGGVVAFF. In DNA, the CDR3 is TGTGCCAGCAGAAAAACAGGGGGTGTTGTCGCTTTCTTT.